The T cell receptor beta chain described here comes from a study of blood T cell repertoires in COVID-19. TCRdb's table, derived via immunoSEQ multiplex PCR, lists solely in-frame clones and lacks some. The sample holds fewer than 75,000 clones, over 80% seen once. The germline V and J ends were trimmed by 2 bases and 1 base, with 9 bases remaining between them. Germline V gene sequence: CDR1 SGHRS, CDR2 YFSETQ. This CDR3 contains 14 residues. Material for sequencing was peripheral blood. The chain combines TRBV5-1 with TRBJ1-1; no reliable D call. The TCR was taken from a human donor in a cohort sampled during active COVID-19. In nucleotides, the CDR3 is TGCGCCAGCAGCTTAGCTGCTCAGAACACTGAAGCTTTCTTT. Its translation: CASSLAAQNTEAFF.